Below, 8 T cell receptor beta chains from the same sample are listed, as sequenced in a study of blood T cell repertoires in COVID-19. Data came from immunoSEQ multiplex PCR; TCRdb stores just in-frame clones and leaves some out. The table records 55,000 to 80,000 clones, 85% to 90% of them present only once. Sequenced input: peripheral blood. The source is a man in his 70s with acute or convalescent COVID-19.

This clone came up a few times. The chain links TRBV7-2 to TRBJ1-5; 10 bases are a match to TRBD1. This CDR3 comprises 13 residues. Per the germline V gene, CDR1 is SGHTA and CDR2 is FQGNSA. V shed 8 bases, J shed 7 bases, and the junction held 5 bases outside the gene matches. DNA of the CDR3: TGTGCCAGCCGTTGGGACAGGGGCCAGCCCCAGCATTTT. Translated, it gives CASRWDRGQPQHF.

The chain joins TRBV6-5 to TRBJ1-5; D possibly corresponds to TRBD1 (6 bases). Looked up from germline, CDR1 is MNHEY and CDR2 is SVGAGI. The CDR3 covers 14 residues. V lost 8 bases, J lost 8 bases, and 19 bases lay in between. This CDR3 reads CASSGGGGLEPQHF. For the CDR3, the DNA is TGTGCCAGCTCTGGTGGGGGGGGCCTCGAGCCCCAGCATTTT.

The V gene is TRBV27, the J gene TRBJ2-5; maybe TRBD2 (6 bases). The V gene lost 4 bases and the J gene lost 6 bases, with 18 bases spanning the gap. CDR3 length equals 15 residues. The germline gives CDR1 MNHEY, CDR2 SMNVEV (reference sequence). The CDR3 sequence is CASSSLTLGGKTQYF. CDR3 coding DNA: TGTGCCAGCAGTTCCCTCACATTGGGGGGTAAGACCCAGTACTTC.

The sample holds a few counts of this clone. The CDR3 coding sequence is TGTGCCAGCAATTCCGGGACAGAAGCTTTCTTT. It encodes CASNSGTEAFF. The rearrangement links TRBV6-5 to TRBJ1-1; D possibly corresponds to TRBD1 (6 bases). From germline, CDR1 is MNHEY and CDR2 SVGAGI. The CDR3 has 11 residues. V lost 7 bases, J lost 8 bases, and 11 bases lay in between.

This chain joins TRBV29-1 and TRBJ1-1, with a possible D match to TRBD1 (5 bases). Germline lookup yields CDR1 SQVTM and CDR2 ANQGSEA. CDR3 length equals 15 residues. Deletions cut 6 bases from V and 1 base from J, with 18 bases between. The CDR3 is CSVMGLDTRNTEAFF. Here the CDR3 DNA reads TGCAGCGTAATGGGGCTGGACACCCGGAACACTGAAGCTTTCTTT.

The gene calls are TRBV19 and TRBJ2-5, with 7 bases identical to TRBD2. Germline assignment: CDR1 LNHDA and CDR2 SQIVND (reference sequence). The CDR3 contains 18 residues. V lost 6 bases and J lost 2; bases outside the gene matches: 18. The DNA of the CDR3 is TGTGCCAGTAGATACCGGTCACTGACAGCGGGACTACAAGAGACCCAGTACTTC. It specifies CASRYRSLTAGLQETQYF.

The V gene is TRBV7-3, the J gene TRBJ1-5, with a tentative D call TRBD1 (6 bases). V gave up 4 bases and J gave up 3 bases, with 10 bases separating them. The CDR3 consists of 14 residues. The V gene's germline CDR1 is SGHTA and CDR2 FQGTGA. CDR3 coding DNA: TGTGCCAGCAGCTCCGGGACAAACAATCAGCCCCAGCATTTT. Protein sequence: CASSSGTNNQPQHF. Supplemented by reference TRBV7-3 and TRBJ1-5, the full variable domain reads GAGVSQTPSNKVTEKGKYVELRCDPISGHTALYWYRQSLGQGPEFLIYFQGTGAADDSGLPNDRFFAVRPEGSVSTLKIQRTERGDSAVYLCASSSGTNNQPQHFGDGTRLSIL.

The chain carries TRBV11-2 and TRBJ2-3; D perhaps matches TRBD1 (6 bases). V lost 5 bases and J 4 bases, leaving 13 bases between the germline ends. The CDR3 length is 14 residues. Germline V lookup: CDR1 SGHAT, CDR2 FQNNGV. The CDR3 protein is CASSPAGVSDTQYF. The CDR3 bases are TGTGCCAGCAGCCCCGCAGGGGTTTCAGATACGCAGTATTTT.